The 21 T cell receptor beta chains below all came from one sample that was sequenced in a study of blood T cell repertoires in COVID-19. This table comes from immunoSEQ multiplex PCR, and its TCRdb copy is limited to in-frame clones, with some not included. The data contain approximately 280,000 clones, around 90% of them singletons. Sequences were obtained from PBMCs or T cells enriched from blood (not recorded which). Source of these receptors: a woman younger than 35 with acute COVID-19.

This chain joins TRBV7-6 and TRBJ2-2; 9 bases align to TRBD2. Germline trimming cut 7 bases from V and 0 bases from J; bases unmatched to any gene: 9. There are 17 residues in the CDR3. The V gene's germline CDR1 is SGHVS and CDR2 FNYEAQ. The CDR3 nucleotides read TGTGCCAGCAAAAGAGGGCTAGCGGGGACGAACACCGGGGAGCTGTTTTTT. As protein: CASKRGLAGTNTGELFF.

This chain joins TRBV7-9 and TRBJ1-6; D perhaps matches TRBD1 (5 bases). The CDR3 contains 13 residues. Looked up from germline, CDR1 is SEHNR and CDR2 is FQNEAQ (reference sequence). V was pared by 6 bases and J by 7 bases, with 10 bases between. The DNA for the CDR3 is TGTGCCAGCAGACAAAGGGGCAATTCACCCCTCCACTTT. Translating gives CASRQRGNSPLHF.

The CDR3 DNA sequence: TGTGCCAGCAGGGCGACAAGCTCCTACGAGCAGTACTTC. This encodes CASRATSSYEQYF. The chain recombines TRBV2 with TRBJ2-7; D unclear. V lost 6 bases and J 0 bases, leaving 9 bases between the germline ends. Germline V gives CDR1 SNHLY, CDR2 FYNNEI. The CDR3 length is 13 residues.

This clone was recorded only once. The chain links TRBV9 to TRBJ2-3, with 10 positions matching TRBD1. With V trimmed by 3 bases and J by 2 bases, 15 bases remained unmatched. CDR3 length: 19 amino acids. CDR1 and CDR2 (germline): SGDLS, YYNGEE. Here the CDR3 DNA reads TGTGCCAGCAGCGCCCACCGGGACAGGGGCGCGCGTTACACAGATACGCAGTATTTT. It yields the protein CASSAHRDRGARYTDTQYF.

In nucleotides, the CDR3 is TGTGCCAGCTCACCCCGGACTAGCGGGAGCGAGCAGTACTTC. This sequence encodes CASSPRTSGSEQYF. This chain uses TRBV18 with TRBJ2-7, with 13 bases that match TRBD2. Trimming took 3 bases from V and 6 from J; bases not matched to a gene: 2. Germline V gene sequence: CDR1 KGHSH, CDR2 LQKENI. The CDR3 length is 14 residues. The full variable domain, its missing parts supplied by reference TRBV18 and TRBJ2-7, is NAGVMQNPRHLVRRRGQEARLRCSPMKGHSHVYWYRQLPEEGLKFMVYLQKENIIDESGMPKERFSAEFPKEGPSILRIQQVVRGDSAAYFCASSPRTSGSEQYFGPGTRLTVT.

The chain recombines TRBV5-1 with TRBJ1-4; 9 bases match TRBD1. CDR1 and CDR2 (germline): SGHRS, YFSETQ. J gave up 4 bases and V 4 bases, and 2 bases lay outside the gene matches. The CDR3 spans 14 residues. The CDR3 coding sequence is TGCGCCAGCAGCCAGACAGGGGGTAATGAAAAACTGTTTTTT. Translating gives CASSQTGGNEKLFF.

V and J are TRBV7-2 and TRBJ2-2; TRBD2 matches at 9 bases. After removal of 1 base from V and 5 bases from J, the junction contained 8 bases not matched to a gene. The germline V gene has CDR1 SGHTA and CDR2 FQGNSA. This CDR3 comprises 17 residues. Written as DNA, the CDR3 is TGTGCCAGCAGCTTAGTGGCCAGCGGGAGGCGTACCGGGGAGCTGTTTTTT. Encoded protein: CASSLVASGRRTGELFF.

This clone was detected only a few times. This chain joins TRBV3-1 (or the pseudogene TRBV3-2) and TRBJ2-7; 8 bases are a match to TRBD1. With V trimmed by 4 bases and J by 4 bases, 6 bases remained unmatched. In germline, CDR1 is LGHDT, CDR2 YNNKEL (reference sequence). The CDR3 is 14 amino acids. The CDR3 region has the DNA TGTGCCAGCAGCCTGGACAGGGTTCCTTACGAGCAGTACTTC. Its translation: CASSLDRVPYEQYF.

The rearrangement uses TRBV7-6 and TRBJ1-2; 8 positions agree with TRBD1. CDR3 length: 13 amino acids. Per the germline V gene, CDR1 is SGHVS and CDR2 is FNYEAQ. The V gene end was trimmed by 8 bases and the J gene end by 3 bases; junction bases not matched to a gene: 5. CDR3 coding DNA: TGTGCCAGCGCCCCAGGGGGCGACTATGGCTACACCTTC. Encoded protein: CASAPGGDYGYTF.

This rearrangement joins TRBV7-9 to TRBJ1-5, with D hard to call. V shed 5 bases and J shed 4 bases, with 9 bases lying between them. Germline CDR1 reads SEHNR; CDR2 reads FQNEAQ (reference sequence). The CDR3 runs to 13 residues. The CDR3 sequence: CASSMGVNQPQHF. The CDR3 DNA reads as TGTGCCAGCAGCATGGGAGTGAATCAGCCCCAGCATTTT.

The chain uses TRBV4-1 and TRBJ1-1; no clear D. Deletions cut 1 base from V and 0 bases from J, with 9 bases between. CDR3 length: 15 residues. The germline gives CDR1 MGHRA, CDR2 YSYEKL. The CDR3 sequence is CASSQGAAMNTEAFF. CDR3 nucleotide sequence: TGCGCCAGCAGCCAAGGGGCAGCCATGAACACTGAAGCTTTCTTT.

The genes are TRBV4-1 and TRBJ2-1; D gene uncertain. Germline lookup yields CDR1 MGHRA and CDR2 YSYEKL. With 5 bases removed from V and 10 bases from J, the gap between germline ends came to 9 bases. This CDR3 has 11 amino acids. The CDR3 region has the DNA TGCGCCAGCAGCGGGCCTTTGGAGCAGTTCTTC. Protein sequence: CASSGPLEQFF.

This clone was detected only once. V usage is TRBV15 and J usage is TRBJ1-6; 11 bases map to TRBD1. The germline gives CDR1 LNHNV, CDR2 YYDKDF (reference sequence). V lost 6 bases to trimming and J lost 9 bases; unmatched junction nucleotides: 7. The CDR3 sequence is 15 residues long. CDR3 in amino acids: CATRKAGTGGSPLHF. The CDR3 DNA is TGTGCCACCAGAAAAGCCGGGACAGGGGGTTCACCCCTCCACTTT.

This clone was counted once. The V call is TRBV10-1, the J call TRBJ2-5; no clear D. Per germline, CDR1 WNHNN and CDR2 SYGVQD (reference sequence). The CDR3 has 12 residues. V was shortened by 3 bases and J by 0 bases, with 2 bases between the two germline ends. The CDR3 reads CASSDYQETQYF. CDR3 DNA sequence: TGCGCCAGCAGTGACTACCAAGAGACCCAGTACTTC.

V usage is TRBV27 and J usage is TRBJ2-1, with 13 bases aligning to TRBD2. Germline CDR1 is MNHEY and CDR2 is SMNVEV (reference sequence). The CDR3 loop spans 15 amino acids. V lost 7 bases to trimming and J lost 4 bases; unmatched junction nucleotides: 4. CDR3: CASKGLAGEYNEQFF. The DNA for the CDR3 is TGTGCCAGCAAAGGACTAGCGGGGGAGTACAATGAGCAGTTCTTC.

This clone has a handful of counts. The chain couples TRBV7-9 to TRBJ2-6, with D uncertain. From germline, CDR1 is SEHNR and CDR2 FQNEAQ (reference sequence). This CDR3 region has 14 residues. V was shortened by 5 bases and J by 2 bases, with 7 bases between the two germline ends. DNA for the CDR3: TGTGCCAGCAGCGGCCGGGCTGGGGCCAACGTCCTGACTTTC. The encoded protein is CASSGRAGANVLTF.

This clone was counted a single time. The J gene is TRBJ2-1, the V gene TRBV28, with 10 bases that match TRBD2. CDR1 is MDHEN and CDR2 is SYDVKM in the germline V gene. J was trimmed by 10 bases and V by 9 bases; bases with no gene match: 9. The CDR3 runs to 13 residues. CDR3 amino acids: CASTTGTSVEQFF. CDR3 DNA sequence: TGTGCCAGTACAACCGGGACTAGCGTCGAGCAGTTCTTC.

This chain links TRBV30 with TRBJ1-2; D may be TRBD1 (6 bases). Germline CDR1 and CDR2: GTSNPN and SVGIG (reference sequence). The CDR3 is 14 residues long. Deletions cut 3 bases from V and 4 bases from J, with 15 bases between. The CDR3 DNA follows: TGTGCCTGGAGGGACAGACGAACCGCCTATGGCTACACCTTC. Its translation: CAWRDRRTAYGYTF.

The chain joins TRBV7-9 to TRBJ2-3; no clear D. Germline V gene data show CDR1 as SEHNR and CDR2 as FQNEAQ (reference sequence). CDR3 length equals 13 residues. V was pared by 5 bases and J by 5 bases, with 11 bases between. The CDR3 here is CASSLMAEDTQYF. CDR3 nucleotides: TGTGCCAGCAGCCTCATGGCCGAAGATACGCAGTATTTT.

The J gene is TRBJ2-7, the V gene TRBV5-4; D might be TRBD2 (6 bases). The CDR3 totals 15 residues. The V and J ends lost 2 bases and 3 bases respectively, with 15 bases between them. The germline V gene has CDR1 SGHNT and CDR2 YYREEE (reference sequence). The DNA of the CDR3 is TGTGCCAGCAGCTTTGGCGGGAAAGGATTCTACGAGCAGTACTTC. This gives the protein CASSFGGKGFYEQYF.

The rearrangement links TRBV7-2 to TRBJ2-5, with D perhaps matching TRBD2 (5 bases). V lost 2 bases to trimming and J lost 2 bases, with 15 bases between them. Germline CDR1 is SGHTA and CDR2 is FQGNSA. CDR3 length equals 16 residues. The CDR3 region is CASSLLGLPTQETQYF. In nucleotides, the CDR3 is TGTGCCAGCAGCTTACTCGGACTGCCAACGCAAGAGACCCAGTACTTC.